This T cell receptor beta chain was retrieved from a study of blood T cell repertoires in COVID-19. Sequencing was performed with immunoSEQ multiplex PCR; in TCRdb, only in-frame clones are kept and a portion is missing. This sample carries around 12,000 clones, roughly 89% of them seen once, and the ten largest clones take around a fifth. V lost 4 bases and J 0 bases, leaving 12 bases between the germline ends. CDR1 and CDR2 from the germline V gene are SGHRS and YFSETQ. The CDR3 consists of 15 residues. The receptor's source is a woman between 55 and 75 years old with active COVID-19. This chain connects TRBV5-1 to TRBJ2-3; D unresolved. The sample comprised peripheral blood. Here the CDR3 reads CASSPRLASTDTQYF. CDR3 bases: TGCGCCAGCAGCCCCCGTTTAGCTAGCACAGATACGCAGTATTTT.